This T cell receptor beta chain was captured in a study of T cells in Graves' hyperthyroidism and ophthalmopathy (dated by TCRdb to about 2019). A note on the overall study: Peripheral blood samples were taken at the time of initial diagnosis, prior to any treatment. A discovery cohort of fewer than 110 patients, roughly 45 with Graves' ophthalmopathy and 55 to 65 with stable Graves' hyperthyroidism, was used to find distinguishing TCR V-J signatures. Prospective prediction of ophthalmopathy was tested in an independent validation cohort of 18 to 20 hyperthyroidism patients and 15 to 17 patients who later progressed to ophthalmopathy. The roughly 100 discovery patients were randomly divided into training and test sets at a 7:3 ratio. Thyroid tissue and blood T-cell repertoires from about six Graves' hyperthyroidism patients were also compared in the study. After blood sampling, hyperthyroidism patients were treated with methimazole at a starting dose of 30 mg daily, and ophthalmopathy patients were treated with high-dose intravenous methylprednisolone. TCR Vbeta CDR3 sequencing of 120 to 150 peripheral blood samples (under 45 ophthalmopathy, 75 hyperthyroidism and some 17 progressor patients) is reported in the paper.

A distance of 11 bases separates the germline ends of V and J, which lose 5 bases and 0 bases respectively. The CDR3 runs 15 amino acids, cysteine and phenylalanine included. Only the CDR3 DNA stays, 45 bases, in frame from base 1. What the study reported, not specific to this receptor: Most expanded thyroid clonotypes (frequency above 0.001) were also detected in blood, suggesting blood repertoires may reflect thyroid immune responses. In validation, the model predicted progression to ophthalmopathy a median of roughly 6.1 months before onset, with roughly 70% sensitivity and 72.22% specificity. No statistical method was used to fix the sample size in advance, and group allocation was not hidden from the investigators. Ophthalmopathy was separated from stable hyperthyroidism by a 13 V-J signature model, with approximately 86% sensitivity and about 81% specificity obtained in cross-validation and 80%/75% obtained in testing.

The TCR beta CDR3 regions were amplified from the RNA transcripts. A first-round RT-PCR of the TCR CDR3 used the HTBI primer set with the Qiagen OneStep RT-PCR kit. Libraries were constructed in a second round of multiplex PCR, after which size selection and purification were carried out. Libraries were sequenced paired-end with 100 bp reads on an Illumina HiSeq2000. The authors' analysis ran thus. SOAPnuke was used to process the raw data, with reads discarded if the reads contained adapters or uncalled bases, had a mean Phred below 15, or lacked an exact constant-primer or identifier match. COPE v1.2.5 was used to merge high-quality paired reads, and clonotypes were defined as unique nucleotide sequences. Clonotypes were aligned to IMGT TRBV, TRBD and TRBJ reference segments using MiTCR v1.1. Only V-J combinations with frequency above 0.0001, covering about 99% of repertoires, were analysed. The TCS score was defined as F50 (clonal expansion) divided by E x V (chaos), with BLOSUM62-based TCRdist calculated between CDR3 peptides within each V-J. Welch's t-statistics and random forest reduced fewer than 600 V-J features to 10 to 15, which were used in a naive Bayes classifier (R e1071). TCRdb ran its own pipeline on the public reads, namely fastp trimming at Q25 and MiXCR clone calling, and kept in-frame beta chains. Each entry merges the rows of one CDR3 protein and shows their most common DNA and genes. TCRdb's processing, not the authors' own work, is the source of the V and J calls. The sample has about 180,000 distinct CDR3 sequences on record, 17% of them singletons. The top ten clonotypes cover approximately 28% of the sample.

Stable Graves' hyperthyroidism was defined as no progression to ophthalmopathy during 18 months of follow-up. Hyperthyroidism patients were newly diagnosed, with disease duration under 2 months, and aged 18 to 65 years. Exclusion was applied to patients with uncontrolled infections, other autoimmune diseases, pregnancy or lactation. Diagnoses were established on the basis of clinical symptoms, serum thyroxine and TRAb, thyroid ultrasound, and orbital computed tomography. Ficoll-Paque density gradient centrifugation was used to isolate PBMCs from 8 to 10 ml of fresh peripheral blood. Total RNA was extracted using Trizol reagent, and RNA quality was assessed on an Agilent 2100 Bioanalyzer. A remark on this clonotype: The antigen it binds to is not known. No base quality information exists; no much larger clone differs at one position.

This TCR came from a woman in her forties or fifties with Graves' hyperthyroidism. The source material was blood. The rearrangement combines TRBV12-3 or TRBV12-4 with TRBJ2-1; the D gene is possibly TRBD2, with 6 bases matching. The nucleotide sequence reads as follows: TGTGCCAGCAGTGGAGCGGGCCTCTCCTACAATGAGCAGTTCTTC. Translated, this gives CASSGAGLSYNEQFF.